The sequence of this T cell receptor (beta chain) was determined in a study of post-analysis software for immune sequencing data. The table lists this clonotype with a count of one. Antigen unknown. Unique molecular identifiers were carried by the TCR beta cDNA libraries. Each CDR3 protein is one row after TCRdb ran MiXCR on the PCR reads. The table includes some 690,000 distinct CDR3 sequences, about 32% detected once. The study's findings and limits: Controls showed lower frequencies than patients for a handful of TRBV segments, and TRBV5-6, TRBV5-1 and TRBV20-1 were among these.

Germline V gives CDR1 SEHNR, CDR2 FQNEAQ (reference sequence). The CDR3 covers 15 residues. J was trimmed by 6 bases and V by 4 bases; bases with no gene match: 6. The genes are TRBV7-9 and TRBJ1-4; 9 nucleotides align to TRBD1. The sequence derives from a girl aged 10 to 17 with multiple sclerosis. Sequencing was done on a sample of blood. The CDR3: CASSWRDRAHEKLFF. CDR3 sequence (DNA): TGTGCCAGCAGCTGGAGGGACAGGGCGCATGAAAAACTGTTTTTT.